Included here is one T cell receptor (beta chain) sequence, with context. Profiled with immunoSEQ multiplex PCR; TCRdb holds only in-frame clones, not every one. The profile shows about 47,000 clones, roughly 86% of them singletons. J gave up 6 bases and V 0 bases, and 5 bases lay outside the gene matches. Per germline, CDR1 LNHDA and CDR2 SQIVND (reference sequence). The CDR3 sequence is 15 residues long. The data stem from a study of OX40 agonist ivuxolimab in advanced cancers. Turning to the study itself: Patients received ivuxolimab, an agonistic anti-OX40 (CD134) antibody. Prior therapy, whether anti-PD-1, anti-PD-L1 or anti-CTLA-4, was allowed, and 35% to 40% had some.

The rearrangement joins TRBV19 to TRBJ1-5; TRBD1 agrees at 7 bases. The origin of this receptor is an adult with an advanced solid tumor such as melanoma, head and neck, liver or kidney cancer. Material: CD4+ or CD8+ T cells sorted from blood, obtained in a trial of the OX40 agonist ivuxolimab. The CDR3 DNA follows: TGTGCCAGTAGTATAGATCATTCAGGGGGTCAGCCCCAGCATTTT. The encoded protein is CASSIDHSGGQPQHF.